This TCR beta chain was retrieved from a study of Tregs in tolerant kidney transplant recipients. V dropped 0 bases and J dropped 4; count of bases not matched to a gene: 2. CDR1 SEHNR and CDR2 FQNEAQ come from the germline V gene (reference sequence). This CDR3 region has 14 residues. CD4+CD25+CD127- Tregs, CD4+CD25- non-Tregs, CD4 and CD8 cells were sorted. Method: immunoSEQ multiplex PCR; TCRdb's copy keeps in-frame clones and lacks some. The top ten hold approximately 0.59% of the sample, which has about 120,000 clones, around 94% seen once. The V and J genes are TRBV7-9 and TRBJ1-2; 7 nucleotides line up with TRBD1. The clonotype comes from a human donor in good health. The material sequenced was CD4+ T cells from blood. CDR3 bases: TGTGCCAGCAGCTTAGCCACAGGGGCCTATGGCTACACCTTC. Translated: CASSLATGAYGYTF.